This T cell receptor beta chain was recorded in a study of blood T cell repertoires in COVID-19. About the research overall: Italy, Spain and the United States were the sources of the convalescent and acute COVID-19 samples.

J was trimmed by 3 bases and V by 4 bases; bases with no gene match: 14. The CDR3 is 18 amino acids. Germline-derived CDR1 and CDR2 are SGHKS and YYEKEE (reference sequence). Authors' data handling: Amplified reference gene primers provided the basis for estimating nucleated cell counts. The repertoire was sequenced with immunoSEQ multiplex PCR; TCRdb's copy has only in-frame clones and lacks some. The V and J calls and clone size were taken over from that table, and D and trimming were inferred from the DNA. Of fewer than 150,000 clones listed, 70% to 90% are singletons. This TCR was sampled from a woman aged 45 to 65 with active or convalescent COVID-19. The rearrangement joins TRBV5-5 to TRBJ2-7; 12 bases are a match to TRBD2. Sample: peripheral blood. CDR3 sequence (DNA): TGTGCCAGCAGCGCCCGGGGGCCGGGACTAGCGGGTTTCTACGAGCAGTACTTC. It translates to CASSARGPGLAGFYEQYF.